The 28 T cell receptor beta chains below come from one sample, sequenced in a study of shared clonotypes between healthy human individuals. Here immunoSEQ multiplex PCR was the method, and the copy in TCRdb shows in-frame clones only, minus some. Of approximately 810,000 clones in the sample, about 92% were seen once. Selected positively for CCR7 and CD45RO-negative, naive CD8 cells excluded terminally differentiated effector memory CD45RA+ cells. Sequencing was done on a sample of naive CD8+ T cells sorted from blood. All receptors derive from a man aged 30 to 39 in good health.

V usage is TRBV7-9 and J usage is TRBJ2-1; the match to TRBD2 covers 13 bases. The CDR3 has 18 residues. From germline, CDR1 is SEHNR and CDR2 FQNEAQ (reference sequence). Trimming cost V 5 bases and J 3 bases; bases outside gene matches: 10. The CDR3 loop reads CASSIIGTSGKVYNEQFF. The CDR3 DNA sequence: TGTGCCAGCAGCATTATAGGGACTAGCGGGAAAGTCTACAATGAGCAGTTCTTC.

The rearrangement links TRBV11-2 to TRBJ1-3; D is unclear. The V end lost 8 bases, the J end lost 8 bases, and 25 bases lay between the germline ends. CDR1 and CDR2 from the germline V gene are SGHAT and FQNNGV. The CDR3 covers 16 residues. The CDR3 DNA reads TGTGCCAGCGGTTTCCGATCGGGCAGACTTGCGGACACCATATATTTT. Protein product: CASGFRSGRLADTIYF.

The chain combines TRBV28 with TRBJ1-5; D possibly corresponds to TRBD1 (5 bases). The V gene's germline CDR1 is MDHEN and CDR2 SYDVKM. The V gene lost 3 bases and the J gene lost 3 bases, with 9 bases spanning the gap. The CDR3 sequence is 14 residues long. The CDR3 reads CASSLEGSNQPQHF. The CDR3 nucleotides are TGTGCCAGCAGTTTGGAGGGGTCCAATCAGCCCCAGCATTTT.

The rearrangement links TRBV28 to TRBJ2-3; 8 nucleotides align to TRBD1. Germline lookup yields CDR1 MDHEN and CDR2 SYDVKM. V shed 6 bases, J shed 8 bases, and the junction held 10 bases outside the gene matches. This CDR3 has 14 amino acids. CDR3 sequence (DNA): TGTGCCAGCAGGCCTATACAGGGGGGAGTTACGCAGTATTTT. Protein product: CASRPIQGGVTQYF.

This chain connects TRBV29-1 to TRBJ2-3, with D tentatively TRBD1 (6 bases). V dropped 5 bases and J dropped 5 bases, with 14 bases sitting between them. The CDR3 contains 13 residues. Per germline, CDR1 SQVTM and CDR2 ANQGSEA. CDR3: CSVLTGMEDTQYF. The CDR3 coding sequence is TGCAGCGTTTTGACAGGAATGGAAGATACGCAGTATTTT.

The chain has TRBV11-3 and TRBJ2-1; the D call may be TRBD1 or TRBD2 (7 bases each). The CDR3 runs to 13 residues. V gave up 10 bases and J gave up 6 bases, with 16 bases separating them. Germline V gives CDR1 SGHNT, CDR2 YENEEA. CDR3 DNA: TGTGCCAACAGGGGAGGGTCGAGCAATGAGCAGTTCTTC. Residues: CANRGGSSNEQFF.

To note about this clone: The same CDR3 can be traced to other DNA sequences in this sample. The chain is built from TRBV6-6 and TRBJ2-1; no clear D gene. V was trimmed by 2 bases and J by 9 bases, leaving 5 bases between them. Germline lookup yields CDR1 MNHNY and CDR2 SVGAGI (reference sequence). The CDR3 loop spans 11 amino acids. Written as DNA, the CDR3 is TGTGCCAGCAGTTACGGGTCTGAGCAGTTCTTC. As protein: CASSYGSEQFF.

This clone was seen only a few times. V usage is TRBV11-2 and J usage is TRBJ2-3; unclear D gene. CDR3 size: 13 residues. Germline values: CDR1 SGHAT, CDR2 FQNNGV. V shed 4 bases and J shed 2 bases, with 7 bases lying between them. CDR3 loop: CASSSWTTDTQYF. In DNA, the CDR3 is TGTGCCAGCAGCTCATGGACCACAGATACGCAGTATTTT. Filled out from reference TRBV11-2 and TRBJ2-3, the complete variable domain reads EAGVAQSPRYKIIEKRQSVAFWCNPISGHATLYWYQQILGQGPKLLIQFQNNGVVDDSQLPKDRFSAERLKGVDSTLKIQPAKLEDSAVYLCASSSWTTDTQYFGPGTRLTVL.

The chain is built from TRBV28 and TRBJ2-3; 7 bases match TRBD2. The CDR3 has 16 residues. The germline gives CDR1 MDHEN, CDR2 SYDVKM. The V and J ends lost 4 bases and 6 bases, in that order; junction bases with no gene match: 13. The CDR3 here is CASSYPTSARVDTQYF. The CDR3 DNA is TGTGCCAGCAGTTACCCTACTAGCGCACGAGTGGATACGCAGTATTTT.

This clone was observed a few times. The chain joins TRBV5-8 to TRBJ1-5; a weak D match, TRBD1 (5 bases). This CDR3 has 15 residues. Germline loops: CDR1 SGHTS, CDR2 YDEGEE. The V and J ends lost 0 bases and 5 bases respectively, with 12 bases between them. Here the CDR3 reads CASSLGRGGDQPQHF. The CDR3 region has the DNA TGTGCCAGCAGCTTGGGACGGGGCGGAGATCAGCCCCAGCATTTT.

This clone was counted once. V usage is TRBV10-3 and J usage is TRBJ2-5; maybe TRBD1 (5 bases). The ends were cut back, 0 bases at V and 2 bases at J, with 7 bases in the middle. The CDR3 is 14 residues long. The germline gives CDR1 ENHRY, CDR2 SYGVKD. CDR3 bases: TGTGCCATCAGTGAGTCGGCAGGGCAAGAGACCCAGTACTTC. Protein product: CAISESAGQETQYF.

V is TRBV27 and J is TRBJ2-4; D may be TRBD1 (6 bases). Germline V gene data show CDR1 as MNHEY and CDR2 as SMNVEV (reference sequence). CDR3 length: 15 residues. V was pared by 4 bases and J by 8 bases, with 18 bases between. Here the CDR3 DNA reads TGTGCCAGCAGTTCCGGCCCGGCAGGGGTGGACATTCAGTACTTC. Translation gives CASSSGPAGVDIQYF.

The chain recombines TRBV6-5 with TRBJ2-3; TRBD2 agrees at 7 bases. Germline V gene data show CDR1 as MNHEY and CDR2 as SVGAGI. This CDR3 is 16 amino acids long. V was clipped by 0 bases and J by 4 bases; unmatched bases: 7. The CDR3 region is CASSYSGGRVADTQYF. The CDR3 bases are TGTGCCAGCAGTTACTCGGGCGGGAGAGTTGCAGATACGCAGTATTTT.

CDR3 coding DNA: TGCAGCGTTCGGGCAGCATACGAGCAGTACTTC. This translates into CSVRAAYEQYF. The genes are TRBV29-1 and TRBJ2-7; D not resolved. The CDR3 has 11 residues. Germline loops: CDR1 SQVTM, CDR2 ANQGSEA. V was clipped by 5 bases and J by 4 bases, with 9 bases between them.

This chain connects TRBV29-1 to TRBJ2-3; D gene ambiguous. Trimming cost V 6 bases and J 4 bases, with 17 bases left between them. The CDR3 has 14 residues. CDR1 and CDR2 (germline): SQVTM, ANQGSEA. The CDR3 region has the DNA TGCAGCGTCCACCCTTATAATGAGGCAGATACGCAGTATTTT. Amino acids: CSVHPYNEADTQYF.

J is TRBJ2-1 and V is TRBV7-8, with 10 bases fitting TRBD2. V shed 6 bases, J shed 10 bases, and the junction held 12 bases outside the gene matches. Germline CDR1 SGHVS, CDR2 FQNEAQ. CDR3 length equals 15 residues. The CDR3 DNA follows: TGTGCCAGCAGAAACGGGGGGTTAGCGGGAGGCGAGCAGTTCTTC. The encoded protein is CASRNGGLAGGEQFF.

The chain uses TRBV27 and TRBJ2-1, with D possibly called TRBD1 or TRBD2 (5 bases each). Trimming took 5 bases from V and 6 from J, leaving 29 bases between them. The CDR3 covers 19 residues. Germline assignment: CDR1 MNHEY and CDR2 SMNVEV (reference sequence). CDR3 region: CASSLRPVGVDSWRNEQFF. As DNA, the CDR3 is TGTGCCAGCAGTCTGAGGCCCGTGGGGGTCGATTCTTGGCGCAATGAGCAGTTCTTC.

This rearrangement joins TRBV5-8 to TRBJ1-5; D not resolved. From germline, CDR1 is SGHTS and CDR2 YDEGEE. Trimming cost V 3 bases and J 2 bases, with 15 bases left between them. This CDR3 spans 16 amino acids. CDR3 amino acids: CASSSGEGYGNQPQHF. The CDR3, as DNA: TGTGCCAGCAGCTCTGGGGAGGGTTACGGCAATCAGCCCCAGCATTTT.

This clone was seen a single time. A far larger clone is one nucleotide away, so this likely arose from a read error. This chain connects TRBV15 to TRBJ2-1, with TRBD2 as a possible D gene (6 bases). The CDR3 is 13 residues long. Looked up from germline, CDR1 is LNHNV and CDR2 is YYDKDF (reference sequence). The CDR3 here is CATGRVSGEEQFF. Here the CDR3 DNA reads TGTGCCACCGGCAGAGTTTCGGGAGAAGAGCAGTTCTTC.

This clone was recorded once. The chain links TRBV10-2 to TRBJ2-7, with 7 bases aligning to TRBD2. CDR1 is WSHSY and CDR2 is SAAADI in the germline V gene. V dropped 2 bases and J dropped 4; count of bases not matched to a gene: 5. CDR3 length: 14 amino acids. CDR3 in DNA: TGCGCCAGCAGTGAGGTGCTAGCGGAATACGAGCAGTACTTC. It yields the protein CASSEVLAEYEQYF.

CDR3 loop: CASSLDPRVGLATDTQYF. CDR3 nucleotides: TGTGCCAGCAGCTTAGACCCCCGGGTGGGACTAGCCACAGATACGCAGTATTTT. The chain employs TRBV7-2 and TRBJ2-3; 9 bases match TRBD2. The junction had 10 bases not matched to a gene; V was cut back by 1 base and J by 2 bases. Per the germline V gene, CDR1 is SGHTA and CDR2 is FQGNSA. CDR3 length: 18 amino acids.

The rearrangement joins TRBV30 to TRBJ2-7; perhaps D is TRBD1 or TRBD2 (5 bases each). The V gene's germline CDR1 is GTSNPN and CDR2 SVGIG (reference sequence). The CDR3 contains 15 residues. The V end lost 1 base, the J end lost 0 bases, and 13 bases lay between the germline ends. CDR3 DNA sequence: TGTGCCTGGAGTGGGGGTTGGGGGAGCTCCTACGAGCAGTACTTC. This codes for CAWSGGWGSSYEQYF.

The chain has TRBV15 and TRBJ2-7, with 8 nucleotides matching TRBD1. Germline V gene sequence: CDR1 LNHNV, CDR2 YYDKDF (reference sequence). This CDR3 has 16 amino acids. With V trimmed by 1 base and J by 3 bases, 8 bases remained unmatched. CDR3 loop: CATSRGLGQVSYEQYF. The CDR3 DNA reads TGTGCCACCAGCAGAGGATTGGGACAGGTGAGCTACGAGCAGTACTTC.

Ten or more counts support this clone. Other DNA sequences in the same sample also yield this CDR3. This rearrangement joins TRBV15 to TRBJ2-1; D is possibly TRBD1 (5 bases). This CDR3 spans 15 amino acids. V lost 0 bases and J 6 bases, leaving 12 bases between the germline ends. Germline CDR1 LNHNV, CDR2 YYDKDF (reference sequence). CDR3: CATSRDKGPANEQFF. CDR3 DNA sequence: TGTGCCACCAGCAGAGATAAGGGGCCGGCCAATGAGCAGTTCTTC.

This clone is a singleton in its sample. The chain has TRBV9 and TRBJ2-1; 7 bases are shared with TRBD2. CDR3 length equals 16 residues. The germline V gene encodes CDR1 SGDLS and CDR2 YYNGEE. With V trimmed by 4 bases and J by 0 bases, 7 bases remained unmatched. The DNA of the CDR3 is TGTGCCAGCAGCATCGGCGGGAGTAGCTCCTACAATGAGCAGTTCTTC. Translated, it gives CASSIGGSSSYNEQFF.

The CDR3 DNA reads as TGTGCCAGCAGTTTATCGTCAGTCAATGAGCAGTTCTTC. It specifies CASSLSSVNEQFF. V is TRBV27 and J is TRBJ2-1; unclear D gene. This CDR3 has 13 residues. Per the germline V gene, CDR1 is MNHEY and CDR2 is SMNVEV (reference sequence). Between the trimmed V and J ends, which lost 0 bases and 6 bases, there was a span of 6 bases.

The chain uses TRBV14 and TRBJ1-4, with D maybe TRBD1 (5 bases). The germline V and J ends were trimmed by 4 bases and 3 bases, with 12 bases remaining between them. In germline, CDR1 is SGHDN, CDR2 FVKESK. There are 15 residues in the CDR3. The CDR3, as DNA: TGTGCCAGCAGCCTCAGTTGGGGGGCTAATGAAAAACTGTTTTTT. This sequence encodes CASSLSWGANEKLFF.

The V and J genes are TRBV11-2 and TRBJ2-3; D might be TRBD1 (5 bases). Germline CDR1 and CDR2: SGHAT and FQNNGV. The CDR3 covers 15 residues. The V and J ends lost 10 bases and 1 base respectively, with 18 bases between them. CDR3: CATLGARGGTDTQYF. In DNA form, the CDR3 reads TGTGCCACCCTAGGGGCGCGCGGAGGCACAGATACGCAGTATTTT.